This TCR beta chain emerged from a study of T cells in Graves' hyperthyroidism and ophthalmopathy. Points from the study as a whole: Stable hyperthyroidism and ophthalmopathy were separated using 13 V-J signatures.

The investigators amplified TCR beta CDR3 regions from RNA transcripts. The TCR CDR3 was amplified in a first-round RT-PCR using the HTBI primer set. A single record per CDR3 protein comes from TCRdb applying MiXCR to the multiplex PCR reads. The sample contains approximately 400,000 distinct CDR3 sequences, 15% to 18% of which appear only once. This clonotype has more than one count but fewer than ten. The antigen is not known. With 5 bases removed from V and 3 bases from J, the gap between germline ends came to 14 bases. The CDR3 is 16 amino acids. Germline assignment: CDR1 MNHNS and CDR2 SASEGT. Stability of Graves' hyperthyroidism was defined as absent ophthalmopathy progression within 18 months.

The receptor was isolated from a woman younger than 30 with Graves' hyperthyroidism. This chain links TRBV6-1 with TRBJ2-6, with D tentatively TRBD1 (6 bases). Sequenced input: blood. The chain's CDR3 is CASSLLRGHGANVLTF. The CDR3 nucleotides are TGTGCCAGCAGTCTACTGAGGGGACATGGGGCCAACGTCCTGACTTTC.